This TCR beta chain was recorded in a study of CD8+ T cells in alopecia areata (dated by TCRdb to 2017 to 2018). With respect to the entire study: High-throughput TCRbeta sequencing was used to examine T cell clonal expansion in alopecia areata in both the C3H/HeJ mouse model and human patients. On the human side, TCRbeta sequencing was run on scalp tissue and on sorted CD4+ and CD8+ peripheral blood T cells from healthy controls and from alopecia areata patients with either patchy or totalis/universalis disease. RNA was extracted with the PAXgene miRNA kit for fixed scalp, the miRNeasy kit for PBMCs, and the RNeasy kit for mouse skin. TCRbeta CDR3 regions were amplified by immunoSEQ multiplex PCR using 35 Vbeta forward and 13 Jbeta reverse primers. Scalp clonality was compared across normal scalp (n=4), patchy alopecia areata scalp (n=8), and alopecia totalis/universalis scalp (n=8). The study at large found these results: Scalp TCR repertoire analysis is complicated because resident alphabeta T cells in normal human skin are also sequenced, whereas mouse skin is dominated by gammadelta T cells. Shared TCR sequences between patients were less evident than in mice, which may be partly attributable to HLA diversity in the patient population. Compared with normal scalp, lesional scalp, particularly in alopecia totalis/universalis, had higher clonality and more expanded CD8+ clones, which suggests antigenic drive.

The CDR3 measures 17 amino acids from cysteine to phenylalanine. Only CDR3 DNA is held: 51 bases, read in frame from base 1. Trimming takes 4 bases off V and 1 base off J; junction bases not matched to a gene: 11. According to the germline V gene (reference sequence), CDR1 reads SGHNT and CDR2 reads YYREEE. After PBMCs were isolated by density centrifugation and stained for CD3, CD4 and CD8, a FACSAria was used to sort CD4+ and CD8+ T cells. Scalp biopsies and blood samples were provided by unaffected controls. Libraries were made using the immunoSEQ multiplex PCR assay. RNA was extracted from all samples and reverse transcribed into cDNA, which served as template for TCR sequencing. First-strand cDNA was synthesized with SuperScript III using a 2:1 mix of oligo-dT and random hexamers. Amplification bias was assessed with a synthetic immune receptor repertoire, and residual bias was removed computationally. As for how the authors treated the data: Raw reads were preprocessed to remove errors, and CDR3 was defined according to IMGT conventions as the region from the conserved cysteine to phenylalanine. Clonality was calculated as 1 minus Shannon entropy normalized by log2 of the number of productive unique TCRs. Whether scalp clones were CD4 or CD8 was inferred by matching scalp TCRbeta sequences against CD4 and CD8 repertoires sorted from blood. Here the immuneACCESS table is served through TCRdb, limited to in-frame sequences with V and J called. Missing clones are a known gap in these copies; in checked studies unresolved V genes cover under half, and the rest lacks a known reason. That table furnishes V, J and clone size, whereas the DNA furnished D and trimming. Within this sample are 200,000 or so clones, with 56% of them counted one time only. The ten largest account for around 5% of the sample.

Note on this clone: Which antigen it targets is not known. No base quality information exists; no much larger clone differs at one position.

In this chain, TRBV5-4 is recombined with TRBJ1-5; 7 nucleotides in the junction match TRBD1. The TCR originated in a human donor in good health. The specimen was CD8+ T cells sorted from blood. The CDR3 protein sequence reads: CASSLNTGTASNQPQHF. The DNA is as follows: TGTGCCAGCAGCCTGAACACCGGGACAGCAAGCAATCAGCCCCAGCATTTT.